This T cell receptor beta chain was recorded in a study of cytomegalovirus exposure and HLA in healthy donors. Study at large: A subsequent analysis reported that the roughly 120 validation repertoires were produced on the same platform that had also been used for the approximately 700 first-cohort repertoires.

The donors were part of the validation cohort, which consisted of approximately 110 subjects and was separate from the first cohort of 600 to 850 subjects. The CDR3 extends over 14 amino acids. The V end lost 5 bases, the J end lost 3 bases, and 10 bases lay between the germline ends. CDR1 and CDR2 (germline): SGHTA, FQGNSA. Produced via immunoSEQ multiplex PCR; TCRdb's table is partial and in-frame only. The sample records roughly 190,000 clones, roughly 88% being singletons. The chain joins TRBV7-2 to TRBJ2-2; D not certain. The source material was PBMCs. The receptor's source is a woman between 18 and 30 years old in good health and CMV-seronegative. The CDR3: CASSLRRDTGELFF. CDR3 bases: TGTGCCAGCAGCCTCCGACGGGACACCGGGGAGCTGTTTTTT. Drawing the rest from reference TRBV7-2 and TRBJ2-2, the complete variable domain is GAGVSQSPSNKVTEKGKDVELRCDPISGHTALYWYRQSLGQGLEFLIYFQGNSAPDKSGLPSDRFSAERTGGSVSTLTIQRTQQEDSAVYLCASSLRRDTGELFFGEGSRLTVL.